These 30 T cell receptor beta chains were sequenced from one sample in a study of T cells in women clearing cervical HPV infection. The protocol was immunoSEQ multiplex PCR, while the TCRdb copy is restricted to in-frame clones and leaves out a portion. This repertoire comprises approximately 37,000 clones; its ten largest clones make up 6% to 7.5%. Sequencing input: blood buffy coat. Receptors were obtained from a woman between 18 and 69 years old with a cervical HPV16 infection that either progressed to CIN3+ or cleared (not recorded which).

The CDR3 sequence: CASTRPREDTGELFF. The CDR3 DNA, read in part, is TGTGCCAGTACTCGCCCCAGGGAGGACACCGGGGAG. The chain recombines TRBV19 with TRBJ2-2; possibly TRBD2 for D (6 bases). From the germline J gene comes the end of the CDR3, since the read stops 3 residues before it. From germline, CDR1 is LNHDA and CDR2 SQIVND (reference sequence). V dropped 7 bases and J dropped 3 bases, with 15 bases sitting between them. The CDR3 has 15 residues.

Points on this clone: Coverage ceases 3 residues before the CDR3 finishes, and the germline J gene fills in the end. The chain joins TRBV6-2 or TRBV6-3 to TRBJ2-4; 9 nucleotides agree with TRBD2. Germline assignment: CDR1 MNHEY and CDR2 SVGEGT. This CDR3 comprises 17 residues. The ends lost 7 bases at V and 8 bases at J; junction bases unmatched: 18. The CDR3 bases that were read are TGTGCCAGCACGGGCCATGGTGGCGGGAGGGGGGGAGACATT. Translating gives CASTGHGGGRGGDI. Given in full, the CDR3 is CASTGHGGGRGGDIQYF.

With regard to this clone: The read falls 3 residues short of the CDR3 end, and the missing part is taken from the germline J gene. The chain links TRBV7-8 to TRBJ1-5; D unresolved. Trimming left V 1 base short and J 0 bases short, with 13 bases between. The CDR3 has 17 residues. Germline assignment: CDR1 SGHVS and CDR2 FQNEAQ. The CDR3 bases that were read are TGTGCCAGCAGCTTAGGATCGGTAGGGCTTAGCAATCAGCCC. Residues: CASSLGSVGLSNQP. In full, the CDR3 reads CASSLGSVGLSNQPQHF.

In regard to this clone: The sequence runs out 3 residues before the end of the CDR3; the remainder is reconstructed from the germline J gene. The V gene is TRBV5-6, the J gene TRBJ1-3; maybe TRBD1 (5 bases). Trimming took 6 bases from V and 2 from J, leaving 12 bases between them. There are 14 residues in the CDR3. The germline CDR1 and CDR2 sequences are SGHDT and YYEEEE. Incomplete CDR3 DNA: TGTGCCAGCACCGCCGGGGGTCCTGGAAACACC. Its protein product is CASTAGGPGNT. In full, the CDR3 is CASTAGGPGNTIYF.

To note about this clone: The read terminates 3 residues before the CDR3 end, so the remaining end is supplied by the germline J gene. The chain couples TRBV30 to TRBJ2-1; 7 bases map to TRBD2. There are 15 residues in the CDR3. Germline V gene lookup returns CDR1 GTSNPN and CDR2 SVGIG (reference sequence). V shed 3 bases, J shed 0 bases, and the junction held 5 bases outside the gene matches. The CDR3 loop reads CAWSSSGVSYNEQFF. The sequenced part of the CDR3 DNA is TGTGCCTGGAGCTCTAGCGGAGTCTCCTACAATGAG. Using reference TRBV30 and TRBJ2-1 for the parts outside the CDR3, the full variable domain is SQTIHQWPATLVQPVGSPLSLECTVEGTSNPNLYWYRQAAGRGLQLLFYSVGIGQISSEVPQNLSASRPQDRQFILSSKKLLLSDSGFYLCAWSSSGVSYNEQFFGPGTRLTVL.

With regard to this clone: The CDR3 extends 3 residues past the end of the read, so its final part is completed from the germline J gene. The rearrangement uses TRBV20-1 and TRBJ1-2; 10 nucleotides agree with TRBD1. From germline, CDR1 is DFQATT and CDR2 SNEGSKA (reference sequence). V was pared by 5 bases and J by 4 bases, with 7 bases of the junction left unmatched. The CDR3 totals 14 residues. The CDR3 sequence is CSAFGTGVAYGYTF. The CDR3 DNA, read in part, is TGCAGTGCTTTCGGGACAGGGGTTGCCTATGGC.

Turning to this clone: The read terminates 3 residues before the CDR3 end, so the remaining end is supplied by the germline J gene. This chain joins TRBV20-1 and TRBJ1-5, with D possibly being TRBD1 (6 bases). The germline V and J ends were trimmed by 0 bases and 4 bases, with 10 bases remaining between them. Germline assignment: CDR1 DFQATT and CDR2 SNEGSKA (reference sequence). The CDR3 has 14 residues. CDR3: CSARDRTVNQPQHF. The sequenced CDR3 bases are TGCAGTGCTAGAGATAGGACAGTTAATCAGCCC.

As concerns this clone: The read terminates 3 residues before the CDR3 end, so the remaining end is supplied by the germline J gene. The rearrangement links TRBV19 to TRBJ2-2; 8 bases agree with TRBD1. The germline gives CDR1 LNHDA, CDR2 SQIVND (reference sequence). The CDR3 has 15 residues. The chain's CDR3 is CASSIKGQATSPLFF. CDR3 DNA, as far as it was read: TGTGCCAGTAGTATAAAGGGACAGGCGACTTCACCG.

Of note for this clone: The read terminates 3 residues before the CDR3 end, so the remaining end is supplied by the germline J gene. This chain uses TRBV20-1 with TRBJ1-6; 9 bases line up with TRBD1. V dropped 5 bases and J dropped 7; count of bases not matched to a gene: 9. The CDR3 extends over 15 amino acids. Germline V lookup: CDR1 DFQATT, CDR2 SNEGSKA (reference sequence). CDR3 loop: CSAHQLGQGNSPLHF. The CDR3 DNA, read in part, is TGCAGTGCTCACCAGCTGGGACAGGGAAATTCACCC.

Comment on this clone: The read gets to within 3 residues of the CDR3 end, and the germline J gene fills in the rest. The chain uses TRBV2 and TRBJ2-5, with D possibly matching TRBD2 (6 bases). In germline, CDR1 is SNHLY, CDR2 FYNNEI. This CDR3 region has 15 residues. V gave up 4 bases and J gave up 0 bases, with 12 bases separating them. The part of the CDR3 DNA that was read is TGTGCCAGCAGTGTGGGACTTTGGTACCAAGAGACC. Amino acid sequence: CASSVGLWYQET. The CDR3 in its entirety is CASSVGLWYQETQYF.

Turning to this clone: The read is 3 residues too short to cover the CDR3 end, so that end is filled in from the germline J gene. J is TRBJ2-3 and V is TRBV7-9; no firm D call. The CDR3 runs to 15 residues. Germline CDR1 and CDR2: SEHNR and FQNEAQ (reference sequence). The V and J ends lost 3 bases and 0 bases respectively, with 10 bases between them. The chain's CDR3 is CASSFRGSSTDTQYF. The CDR3 DNA, read in part, is TGTGCCAGCAGCTTCCGCGGTTCTAGCACAGATACG.

Remarks on this clone: The read stops 3 residues short of the end of the CDR3; the missing end is completed from the germline J gene. The sample has other DNA sequences that encode this CDR3 too. The chain couples TRBV5-4 to TRBJ1-1; 7 nucleotides agree with TRBD1. V shed 0 bases and J 7 bases; nucleotides not matched to a gene: 3. CDR1 is SGHNT and CDR2 is YYREEE in the germline V gene (reference sequence). CDR3 size: 13 residues. CDR3 bases read: TGTGCCAGCAGCTTGGACAGGGGAGGTGAA. This gives the protein CASSLDRGGE. The CDR3 in its entirety is CASSLDRGGEAFF.

As regards this clone: The read ends 3 residues early relative to the CDR3; the germline J gene fills the gap. Other DNA sequences from this sample encode an identical CDR3 as well. The rearrangement uses TRBV19 and TRBJ1-3; 8 bases agree with TRBD1. The CDR3 has 13 amino acids. Per the germline V gene, CDR1 is LNHDA and CDR2 is SQIVND (reference sequence). Losses at the gene ends were 10 bases for V and 4 bases for J; bases not matched to a gene: 6. The CDR3 reads CATSTGVGNTIYF. The CDR3 bases that were read are TGTGCCACCTCGACAGGGGTCGGAAACACC.

In the case of this clone: The read terminates 3 residues ahead of where the CDR3 ends, so the germline J gene completes it. The chain couples TRBV12-3 or TRBV12-4 to TRBJ2-5; unclear D gene. Trimming left V 1 base short and J 5 bases short, with 11 bases between. The CDR3 length is 14 residues. The CDR3: CASSLGHLGETQYF. CDR3 bases read: TGTGCCAGCAGTTTAGGACACCTTGGGGAGACC.

Notes on this clone: The CDR3 end is not reached by the read, which stops 3 residues before it; the germline J gene fills it in. V is TRBV6-1 and J is TRBJ1-1, with unresolved D. Germline CDR1 and CDR2: MNHNS and SASEGT. The CDR3 has 16 amino acids. V lost 0 bases and J 0 bases, leaving 11 bases between the germline ends. The CDR3 reads CASSEAPRRLNTEAFF. The DNA read from the CDR3 is TGTGCCAGCAGTGAAGCGCCGAGGCGGTTGAACACTGAA.

Details on this clone: The DNA ends 3 residues before the CDR3 does, and the rest of the CDR3 is filled in from the germline J gene. V usage is TRBV19 and J usage is TRBJ2-3; 8 positions agree with TRBD1. Germline V CDR1 and CDR2: LNHDA, SQIVND (reference sequence). The CDR3 is 14 residues long. V was pared by 4 bases and J by 2 bases, with 2 bases of the junction left unmatched. CDR3 DNA (partial): TGTGCCAGTAGTACGGGACAGGACACAGATACG. It specifies CASSTGQDTDT. The whole CDR3 protein reads CASSTGQDTDTQYF.

To note about this clone: The sequence runs out 3 residues before the end of the CDR3; the remainder is reconstructed from the germline J gene. The chain couples TRBV20-1 to TRBJ2-3; a possible D gene is TRBD1 (7 bases). CDR1 and CDR2 from the germline V gene are DFQATT and SNEGSKA (reference sequence). CDR3 length: 15 residues. The CDR3 region is CSAWDSRGQGETQYF. CDR3 bases read: TGCAGTGCTTGGGACTCTAGGGGGCAGGGTGAGACG.

Worth noting for this clone: Read data end 3 residues before the CDR3 end; the end is taken from the germline J gene. This chain joins TRBV7-3 and TRBJ2-5; 11 bases fit TRBD2. The V gene's germline CDR1 is SGHTA and CDR2 FQGTGA. The CDR3 consists of 17 residues. With 4 bases clipped from V and 3 bases from J, the junction kept 10 bases outside the gene matches. The DNA read from the CDR3 is TGTGCCAGCAGCTCCCCGACTAGCGGGGCGACTGAAGAGACC. Translated, it gives CASSSPTSGATEET. The full CDR3 sequence reads CASSSPTSGATEETQYF. Drawing the rest from reference TRBV7-3 and TRBJ2-5, the complete variable domain is GAGVSQTPSNKVTEKGKYVELRCDPISGHTALYWYRQSLGQGPEFLIYFQGTGAADDSGLPNDRFFAVRPEGSVSTLKIQRTERGDSAVYLCASSSPTSGATEETQYFGPGTRLLVL.

On this clone itself: The sequenced fragment ends 3 residues before the CDR3 boundary, so the rest is inferred from the germline J gene. This chain joins TRBV7-9 and TRBJ1-1, with D perhaps matching TRBD1 (5 bases). Deletions cut 4 bases from V and 4 bases from J, with 13 bases between. This CDR3 has 14 residues. CDR1 and CDR2 from the germline V gene are SEHNR and FQNEAQ (reference sequence). CDR3 residues: CASSSGGWGTEAFF. The DNA read from the CDR3 is TGTGCCAGCAGCTCCGGGGGTTGGGGCACTGAA.

Notes on this clone: The CDR3 end lies 3 residues beyond the end of the read and is filled in from the germline J gene. The chain carries TRBV4-1 and TRBJ2-2, with 10 bases that match TRBD1. CDR1 MGHRA and CDR2 YSYEKL come from the germline V gene. The CDR3 has 15 amino acids. V shed 4 bases, J shed 6 bases, and the junction held 5 bases outside the gene matches. The CDR3 sequence: CASSRGQGVPGELFF. The part of the CDR3 DNA that was read is TGCGCCAGCAGCCGAGGACAGGGGGTCCCCGGGGAG.

A remark on this clone: The CDR3 end is not reached by the read, which stops 3 residues before it; the germline J gene fills it in. V and J are TRBV19 and TRBJ2-3; TRBD2 agrees at 11 bases. The CDR3 has 16 residues. V lost 5 bases and J lost 1; bases outside the gene matches: 5. The germline CDR1 and CDR2 sequences are LNHDA and SQIVND (reference sequence). CDR3 residues: CASSSGLAERTDTQYF. The DNA read from the CDR3 is TGTGCCAGTAGTTCGGGACTAGCGGAACGCACAGATACG.

Turning to this clone: The read ends 3 residues before the CDR3 terminus; that terminus is restored from the germline J gene. The same CDR3 is also encoded by other DNA sequences in this sample. V is TRBV19 and J is TRBJ1-1; tentatively, D is TRBD1 (6 bases). CDR3 length equals 15 residues. V was shortened by 1 base and J by 0 bases, with 9 bases between the two germline ends. Looked up from germline, CDR1 is LNHDA and CDR2 is SQIVND (reference sequence). The CDR3 bases that were read are TGTGCCAGTAGTATAGGGGGGCACCTGAACACTGAA. Its protein product is CASSIGGHLNTE. From start to end, the CDR3 is CASSIGGHLNTEAFF.

As regards this clone: Read coverage stops 3 residues before the CDR3 terminus; the germline J gene supplies the remainder. The chain carries TRBV7-9 and TRBJ1-1; TRBD1 might be the D (6 bases). Germline V gives CDR1 SEHNR, CDR2 FQNEAQ (reference sequence). Trimming removed 7 bases from V and 3 bases from J, with 12 bases in between. The CDR3 consists of 13 residues. The CDR3 reads CASKQGGDTEAFF. The sequenced CDR3 bases are TGTGCCAGCAAACAAGGGGGGGACACTGAA.

A remark on this clone: An end of the junction does not agree with germline; a read error may underlie this. The read finishes 3 residues shy of the CDR3 end, and the germline J gene is used to complete it. Other DNA sequences in the sample encode the same CDR3. This chain connects TRBV6-2 or TRBV6-3 to TRBJ1-1; 7 bases agree with TRBD1. CDR1 is MNHEY, CDR2 SVGEGT, per germline. The CDR3 length is 17 residues. The CDR3 is CASSYELRQGMNTEAFF. CDR3 bases read: TGTGCTAGCAGTTACGAACTCCGACAGGGAATGAACACTGAA.

For this clone: The DNA ends 3 residues before the CDR3 does, and the rest of the CDR3 is filled in from the germline J gene. The J gene is TRBJ1-1, the V gene TRBV30; 10 bases are shared with TRBD1. Germline values: CDR1 GTSNPN, CDR2 SVGIG (reference sequence). Trimming took 1 base from V and 1 from J; bases not matched to a gene: 3. The CDR3 consists of 15 residues. The CDR3 bases that were read are TGTGCCTGGAGTGGGACAGGGGGTGAGAACACTGAA. Translating gives CAWSGTGGENTE. In full, the CDR3 reads CAWSGTGGENTEAFF.

In regard to this clone: From the germline J gene comes the end of the CDR3, since the read stops 3 residues before it. The V and J genes are TRBV4-1 and TRBJ1-5; D call uncertain. Trimming left V 3 bases short and J 0 bases short, with 6 bases between. The CDR3 is 14 amino acids. From germline, CDR1 is MGHRA and CDR2 YSYEKL. The sequenced CDR3 bases are TGCGCCAGCAGCCATGCGAATAGCAATCAGCCC. Protein product: CASSHANSNQP. Given in full, the CDR3 is CASSHANSNQPQHF.

A remark on this clone: With the read ending 3 residues before the CDR3 end, the germline J gene is used to fill in that end. The rearrangement links TRBV20-1 to TRBJ2-5; the D gene is possibly TRBD2 (7 bases). The V gene's germline CDR1 is DFQATT and CDR2 SNEGSKA (reference sequence). This CDR3 is built from 14 residues. The V end was cut by 2 bases, the J end by 3 bases, with 13 bases between. The sequenced part of the CDR3 DNA is TGCAGTGCTAGAAGGGGGGGCAGTGAAGAGACC. It encodes CSARRGGSEET. The full CDR3 protein reads CSARRGGSEETQYF.

Comments on this clone: From the germline J gene comes the end of the CDR3, since the read stops 3 residues before it. The V gene is TRBV4-1, the J gene TRBJ2-5; 7 positions match TRBD2. V dropped 0 bases and J dropped 4; count of bases not matched to a gene: 2. Germline V lookup: CDR1 MGHRA, CDR2 YSYEKL. This CDR3 has 14 amino acids. CDR3 amino acids: CASSQELARETQYF. CDR3 DNA, as far as it was read: TGCGCCAGCAGCCAAGAACTAGCGCGAGAGACC.

Turning to this clone: The sequence runs out 3 residues before the end of the CDR3; the remainder is reconstructed from the germline J gene. The chain couples TRBV28 to TRBJ1-2; 9 bases are shared with TRBD1. The V gene end was trimmed by 10 bases and the J gene end by 2 bases; junction bases not matched to a gene: 5. Germline values: CDR1 MDHEN, CDR2 SYDVKM. This CDR3 has 13 amino acids. The sequenced CDR3 bases are TGTGCCATTTCGGACAGGGGAAACTATGGC. Its translation is CAISDRGNYG. The CDR3, in full, reads CAISDRGNYGYTF.

Points on this clone: The read terminates 3 residues ahead of where the CDR3 ends, so the germline J gene completes it. The chain couples TRBV11-2 to TRBJ1-2; 7 bases are shared with TRBD1. Germline V lookup: CDR1 SGHAT, CDR2 FQNNGV. The CDR3 covers 13 residues. The CDR3 protein is CASSLTGDEGYTF. The CDR3 DNA, read in part, is TGTGCCAGCAGCCTAACAGGGGACGAGGGC.